This T cell receptor (beta chain) was found in a study of blood T cells in healthy people across ages. Total RNA was extracted at no less than 6 micrograms per sample. As for this clonotype: Its cognate antigen is unknown.

Through a sample-barcoded 5' primer and a J-beta primer mix, a second PCR was run for roughly 7 to 12 cycles. TCRdb independently ran MiXCR on the 5' RACE reads; one entry per CDR3 protein. Of roughly 1.4 million distinct CDR3 sequences in the sample, around 59% were seen once. The CDR3 has 15 amino acids. Looked up from germline, CDR1 is DFQATT and CDR2 is SNEGSKA (reference sequence). V lost 5 bases, J lost 3 bases, and 9 bases stayed unmatched. The study's findings and limits: Using unsorted PBMCs precluded a conclusive naive versus antigen-experienced comparison. Naive CD4+ cells and diversity were both higher in long-lived donors than in aged donors. With naive T cell percentage, TCR beta diversity showed a strong correlation.

The sample was blood. This chain uses TRBV20-1 with TRBJ2-7; 11 bases map to TRBD2. This sequence was found in a man aged 18 to 35 in good health. The CDR3 region has the DNA TGCAGTGCTGGAACCGGGACTAGCGGAATCTACGAGCAGTACTTC. It encodes CSAGTGTSGIYEQYF.